The next 22 T cell receptor beta chains were all read from a single sample in a study of cytomegalovirus exposure and HLA in healthy donors. 13 Jbeta primers and 60 Vbeta primers were used for the PCR. Using immunoSEQ multiplex PCR, the repertoire was profiled, and TCRdb retains in-frame clones only, with some absent. The sample lists about 54,000 clones, approximately 81% occurring once. Sequencing was done on a sample of PBMCs. The receptors come from a woman younger than 30 in good health and CMV-seronegative.

The genes are TRBV9 and TRBJ2-3; 9 bases fit TRBD2. Looked up from germline, CDR1 is SGDLS and CDR2 is YYNGEE. This CDR3 comprises 16 residues. V was clipped by 1 base and J by 5 bases; unmatched bases: 8. The CDR3 protein is CASSVLVAGVGDTQYF. CDR3 DNA sequence: TGTGCCAGCAGCGTATTAGTAGCGGGAGTTGGAGATACGCAGTATTTT.

The genes are TRBV30 and TRBJ2-2; 9 nucleotides line up with TRBD2. The CDR3 runs to 18 residues. Germline V CDR1 and CDR2: GTSNPN, SVGIG (reference sequence). V lost 0 bases to trimming and J lost 6 bases; unmatched junction nucleotides: 14. Written as DNA, the CDR3 is TGTGCCTGGAGTGTCGGGCTAGCGGGATGGGGAATGTCCGGGGAGCTGTTTTTT. Translating it yields CAWSVGLAGWGMSGELFF.

The chain uses TRBV27 and TRBJ2-5; perhaps TRBD1 as D (6 bases). The CDR3 runs 13 residues. Germline V gene lookup returns CDR1 MNHEY and CDR2 SMNVEV (reference sequence). V lost 5 bases and J 6 bases, leaving 13 bases between the germline ends. The CDR3, as DNA: TGTGCCAGCAGTACCCCAGGGGCGAAGACCCAGTACTTC. Translating gives CASSTPGAKTQYF.

This chain joins TRBV5-1 and TRBJ1-5, with D uncertain. Germline V gene lookup returns CDR1 SGHRS and CDR2 YFSETQ. There are 15 residues in the CDR3. V was trimmed by 2 bases and J by 0 bases, leaving 9 bases between them. CDR3 bases: TGCGCCAGCAGCTTTAGTTCAGGTAGCAATCAGCCCCAGCATTTT. Amino acids: CASSFSSGSNQPQHF. Based on the CDR3 plus reference TRBV5-1 and TRBJ1-5, the full variable domain is KAGVTQTPRYLIKTRGQQVTLSCSPISGHRSVSWYQQTPGQGLQFLFEYFSETQRNKGNFPGRFSGRQFSNSRSEMNVSTLELGDSALYLCASSFSSGSNQPQHFGDGTRLSIL.

This rearrangement joins TRBV14 to TRBJ2-1, with a tentative D call TRBD2 (8 bases). The CDR3 spans 16 residues. The germline CDR1 and CDR2 sequences are SGHDN and FVKESK. V lost 4 bases to trimming and J lost 7 bases, with 20 bases between them. CDR3 amino acids: CASSLPGLGGRNEQFF. Here the CDR3 DNA reads TGTGCCAGCAGCCTCCCGGGACTAGGGGGCCGGAATGAGCAGTTCTTC.

This chain connects TRBV6-4 to TRBJ2-2, with 11 bases matching TRBD2. The V gene end was trimmed by 5 bases and the J gene end by 5 bases; junction bases not matched to a gene: 4. Per the germline V gene, CDR1 is MRHNA and CDR2 is SNTAGT. CDR3 length equals 15 residues. CDR3 nucleotide sequence: TGTGCCAGCAGTAAACTAGCGGGAGAGACCGGGGAGCTGTTTTTT. Its translation is CASSKLAGETGELFF.

The chain has TRBV4-1 and TRBJ2-1; D might be TRBD1 (5 bases). Germline-derived CDR1 and CDR2 are MGHRA and YSYEKL. CDR3 length: 14 amino acids. V was trimmed by 3 bases and J by 7 bases, leaving 13 bases between them. The CDR3 DNA sequence: TGCGCCAGCAGCCAGTGGGGCGTAATGAATGAGCAGTTCTTC. Residues: CASSQWGVMNEQFF.

The chain carries TRBV11-2 and TRBJ2-1; D might be TRBD2 (6 bases). The CDR3 is 12 residues long. CDR1 is SGHAT, CDR2 FQNNGV, per germline. The germline V and J ends were trimmed by 6 bases and 12 bases, with 15 bases remaining between them. The CDR3 spells CASSSDWRGQFF. DNA for the CDR3: TGTGCCAGCAGTTCGGACTGGCGGGGGCAGTTCTTC. Variable domain in full (rest from reference TRBV11-2 and TRBJ2-1): EAGVAQSPRYKIIEKRQSVAFWCNPISGHATLYWYQQILGQGPKLLIQFQNNGVVDDSQLPKDRFSAERLKGVDSTLKIQPAKLEDSAVYLCASSSDWRGQFFGPGTRLTVL.

The chain recombines TRBV18 with TRBJ2-7, with 7 bases identical to TRBD1. CDR1 and CDR2 from the germline V gene are KGHSH and LQKENI. This CDR3 region has 14 residues. V shed 2 bases and J 2 bases; nucleotides not matched to a gene: 3. CDR3 loop: CASSPGGQTYEQYF. The CDR3 DNA reads as TGTGCCAGCTCACCAGGGGGACAGACCTACGAGCAGTACTTC.

The chain links TRBV5-4 to TRBJ2-5; 9 nucleotides align to TRBD1. This CDR3 spans 17 amino acids. CDR1 is SGHNT, CDR2 YYREEE, per germline (reference sequence). The V gene end was trimmed by 4 bases and the J gene end by 1 base; junction bases not matched to a gene: 11. The CDR3 DNA reads as TGTGCCAGCAGCGCCTACTGGACAGGGGCTACCCAAGAGACCCAGTACTTC. Protein: CASSAYWTGATQETQYF.

V gene TRBV5-6 combines with J gene TRBJ1-2; 8 bases align to TRBD1. The CDR3 sequence is 14 residues long. J was trimmed by 6 bases and V by 4 bases; bases with no gene match: 8. From germline, CDR1 is SGHDT and CDR2 YYEEEE. The CDR3, as DNA: TGTGCCAGCAGCCCCGGACAGGGTAGGAATGGCTACACCTTC. Translated, it gives CASSPGQGRNGYTF.

This clone was seen more than once but under ten times. The chain employs TRBV6-4 and TRBJ2-2, with 8 bases matching TRBD2. Germline V gene lookup returns CDR1 MRHNA and CDR2 SNTAGT. V shed 11 bases and J 5 bases; nucleotides not matched to a gene: 10. CDR3 length: 14 residues. CDR3 DNA: TGTGCCTCCCAGGCGGTAGCGGGGACCGGGGAGCTGTTTTTT. As protein: CASQAVAGTGELFF.

This chain uses TRBV20-1 with TRBJ1-2, with no clear D. Germline V gene data show CDR1 as DFQATT and CDR2 as SNEGSKA (reference sequence). This CDR3 is 11 amino acids long. V was pared by 6 bases and J by 4 bases, with 9 bases between. As DNA, the CDR3 is TGCAGTGCCTCGCGCGGCTATGGCTACACCTTC. Amino acid sequence: CSASRGYGYTF.

The V call is TRBV9, the J call TRBJ2-5, with TRBD2 matching 11 bases. TRBJ2-7 matches the DNA end more closely, so the J call is doubtful. In germline, CDR1 is SGDLS, CDR2 YYNGEE. The CDR3 is 15 amino acids. The CDR3 DNA follows: TGTGCCAGCATCCCCGGAATAGCGGGAGGGTACGAGCAGTACTTC. Protein sequence: CASIPGIAGGYEQYF.

As regards this clone: One junction end disagrees with the germline gene, perhaps due to a read error. Other DNA sequences within the sample encode an identical CDR3. The chain carries TRBV7-2 and TRBJ2-1, with 7 bases aligning to TRBD1. CDR1 and CDR2 (germline): SGHTA, FQGNSA. The CDR3 totals 14 residues. This chain's CDR3 is CASSLGTANNEQFF. For the CDR3, the DNA is TGCGCCAGCAGCCTTGGGACAGCCAACAATGAGCAGTTCTTC.

This chain links TRBV7-8 with TRBJ2-1; TRBD2 might be the D (6 bases). CDR3 length equals 14 residues. Looked up from germline, CDR1 is SGHVS and CDR2 is FQNEAQ. Trimming stripped 5 bases from V and 4 bases from J, with 12 bases between. CDR3 coding DNA: TGTGCCAGCAGCCCAGGAGGGGATTACAATGAGCAGTTCTTC. It is translated as CASSPGGDYNEQFF.

A note on this clone: A read error may produce the germline difference seen at one junction end. This sequence joins TRBV30 and TRBJ2-6, with D possibly matching TRBD1 (5 bases). Germline CDR1 and CDR2: GTSNPN and SVGIG (reference sequence). This CDR3 has 13 amino acids. The CDR3 loop reads CAWSVGGANGLTF. The DNA for the CDR3 is TGTGCCTGGAGTGTAGGTGGGGCCAACGGCCTGACTTTC.

The rearrangement links TRBV4-1 to TRBJ1-2; D call uncertain. This CDR3 spans 15 amino acids. Germline V CDR1 and CDR2: MGHRA, YSYEKL. V was shortened by 4 bases and J by 3 bases, with 15 bases between the two germline ends. The DNA for the CDR3 is TGCGCCAGCAGCCCCTCCCAACCTGAGGACTATGGCTACACCTTC. Amino acid sequence: CASSPSQPEDYGYTF.

This clone was detected only a few times. The genes are TRBV6-4 and TRBJ1-2; TRBD1 matches 7 bases. The CDR3 consists of 15 residues. From germline, CDR1 is MRHNA and CDR2 SNTAGT. The V segment lost 0 bases and the J segment 8 bases; nucleotides outside the gene matches: 9. In DNA, the CDR3 is TGTGCCAGCAGTGACTCGGCCTCAGGGGGAGCGGGCTACACCTTC. Residues: CASSDSASGGAGYTF.

V gene TRBV5-5 combines with J gene TRBJ1-2; 9 positions agree with TRBD1. V was pared by 0 bases and J by 0 bases, with 3 bases of the junction left unmatched. Germline V lookup: CDR1 SGHKS, CDR2 YYEKEE (reference sequence). The CDR3 totals 16 residues. The CDR3 DNA follows: TGTGCCAGCAGCTTGGCCGGGACAGGGTCTAACTATGGCTACACCTTC. This encodes CASSLAGTGSNYGYTF. Full variable domain (rest looked up from reference TRBV5-5 and TRBJ1-2): DAGVTQSPTHLIKTRGQQVTLRCSPISGHKSVSWYQQVLGQGPQFIFQYYEKEERGRGNFPDRFSARQFPNYSSELNVNALLLGDSALYLCASSLAGTGSNYGYTFGSGTRLTVV.

The genes are TRBV27 and TRBJ1-5; possibly TRBD1 for D (6 bases). With 6 bases removed from V and 2 bases from J, the gap between germline ends came to 20 bases. Per the germline V gene, CDR1 is MNHEY and CDR2 is SMNVEV (reference sequence). The CDR3 extends over 17 amino acids. CDR3 sequence (DNA): TGTGCCAGCAGCCAAGACGGGGGGGGCCGTGGCAATCAGCCCCAGCATTTT. Translated, it gives CASSQDGGGRGNQPQHF.

About this clone: Because the CDR3's place on the DNA is in doubt, the DNA is left out and the CDR3 is given as listed by TCRdb. Distinct nucleotide sequences in the sample also encode this CDR3. V usage is TRBV5-1 and J usage is TRBJ1-2; TRBD1, the table's D call, was not compared with the DNA. The CDR3 is 14 residues long, counting both termini. Germline V gives CDR1 SGHRS, CDR2 YFSETQ. The CDR3 spells CASSFGQGAYGYTF.